This is a list of T cell receptor beta chains from one sample in a study of OX40 agonist ivuxolimab in advanced cancers. Profiled with immunoSEQ multiplex PCR; TCRdb holds only in-frame clones, not every one. The sample records about 22,000 clones, 88% being singletons. The sequencing here drew on CD4+ or CD8+ T cells sorted from blood, taken in a trial of the OX40 agonist ivuxolimab. The receptors were sampled from an adult with an advanced solid tumor such as melanoma, head and neck, liver or kidney cancer. CDR3s include the opening cysteine and the closing phenylalanine or tryptophan. D genes are given only for firm matches. Clone sizes are given selectively: once, few, many, or a class where the clone is expanded.

clone size	D gene	V gene	J gene	CDR3 DNA	CDR3 protein
medium-sized	TRBD2	TRBV2	TRBJ2-7	TGTGCCAGCAGTGAAACAGCGGGAGGGATCCACGAGCAGTACTTC	CASSETAGGIHEQYF
once	NA	TRBV7-8	TRBJ2-7	TGTGCCAGCAGCCCGGGGACGGCTCCCTTAATATACGAGCAGTACTTC	CASSPGTAPLIYEQYF
NA	TRBD2	TRBV7-9	TRBJ2-4	TGTGCCAGCAGCCTGGGACTAGCGGGGTCTGCCTTAGCCAAAAACATTCAGTACTTC	CASSLGLAGSALAKNIQYF
NA	NA	TRBV7-9	TRBJ2-3	TGTGCCAGCAGCCTCGTTACAGGAGAAGATACGCAGTATTTT	CASSLVTGEDTQYF
NA	NA	TRBV5-6	TRBJ2-7	TGTGCCAGCAGCTTCGGGCAGGGTTGGGGAGCCTACGAGCAGTACTTC	CASSFGQGWGAYEQYF
once	NA	TRBV6-6	TRBJ2-7	TGTGCCAGCAGTAACCGGGACAACTCCTACGAGCAGTACTTC	CASSNRDNSYEQYF
NA	TRBD1	TRBV27	TRBJ2-7	TGTGCCAGCACTATCACCGGGACAGGGTACTACGAGCAGTACTTC	CASTITGTGYYEQYF
NA	TRBD2	TRBV27	TRBJ2-1	TGTGCCAGCAGCCCGATAGCGGGAGGGCCCTCGTATGAGCAGTTCTTC	CASSPIAGGPSYEQFF
NA	NA	TRBV7-9	TRBJ2-7	TGTGCCAGCAGCTTTACAGGACCCTACGAGCAGTACTTC	CASSFTGPYEQYF
NA	TRBD2	TRBV9	TRBJ2-1	TGTGCCAGCAGCGTTGGTGGGGGGGCCTACAATGAGCAGTTCTTC	CASSVGGGAYNEQFF